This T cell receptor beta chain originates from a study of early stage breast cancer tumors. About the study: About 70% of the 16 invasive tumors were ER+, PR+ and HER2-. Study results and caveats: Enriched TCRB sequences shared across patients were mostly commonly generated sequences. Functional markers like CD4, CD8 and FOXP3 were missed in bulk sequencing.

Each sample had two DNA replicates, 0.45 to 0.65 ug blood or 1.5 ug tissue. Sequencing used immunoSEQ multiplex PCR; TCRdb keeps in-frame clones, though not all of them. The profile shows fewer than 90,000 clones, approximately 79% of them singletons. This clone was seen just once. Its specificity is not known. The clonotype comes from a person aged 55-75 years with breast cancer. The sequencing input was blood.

CDR3 amino acids: CASSLTSRPQETQYF. The CDR3 DNA is TGTGCCAGCAGCCTTACCTCTAGACCCCAAGAGACCCAGTACTTC. The chain uses TRBV6-1 and TRBJ2-5, with no clear D. The CDR3 is made up of 15 amino acids. CDR1 MNHNS and CDR2 SASEGT come from the germline V gene. Trimming took off 6 bases at V and 1 base at J, with 15 bases between the two ends.